The following is a T cell receptor beta chain sequence with its context. Under the authors' procedure: Counts of nucleated cells, estimated from reference gene primer amplification, were obtained. Some clones are missing from TCRdb's copy, which holds only in-frame ones; the method was immunoSEQ multiplex PCR. V, J and clone size are taken as reported in that table, and D and trimming were inferred from the DNA itself. The table includes more than 250,000 clones, around 78% detected once. The germline gives CDR1 LNHDA, CDR2 SQIVND (reference sequence). The ends were cut back, 5 bases at V and 6 bases at J, with 9 bases in the middle. The CDR3 is 12 residues long. The record originates from a study of blood T cell repertoires in COVID-19. Study-level information: The United States, Italy and Spain supplied acute and convalescent COVID-19 samples. T cells, B-cell-depleted T cells, or PBMCs supplied cDNA or gDNA.

Source material: peripheral blood. J is TRBJ2-3 and V is TRBV19; D gene unclear. The sequence was obtained from a man in his sixties who had recovered from COVID-19. CDR3 in amino acids: CASSLGPDTQYF. As DNA, the CDR3 is TGTGCCAGTAGTCTGGGCCCGGATACGCAGTATTTT.